A selection of T cell receptor beta chains follows, all from one sample in a study of cytomegalovirus exposure and HLA in healthy donors. Data came from immunoSEQ multiplex PCR; TCRdb stores just in-frame clones and leaves some out. The sample records about 190,000 clones, 60% to 85% being singletons. Sequencing was done on a sample of PBMCs. The receptors shown here come from a woman aged 18-35 years in good health and CMV-seronegative. Each CDR3 is given with its conserved first and last residue. A D gene is named only where the DNA matches it firmly. Some rows mark clone size as missing; the rest say once, few, many or name a class of expanded clone.

J gene: TRBJ2-1
V gene: TRBV7-2
D gene: TRBD2
clone size: -
CDR3 DNA: TGTGCCAGCAGCTTAGCTGTGGGGAGGGCCAAAAATGAGCAGTTCTTC
CDR3 protein: CASSLAVGRAKNEQFF

J gene: TRBJ1-2
V gene: TRBV28
D gene: TRBD1
clone size: -
CDR3 DNA: TGTGCCAGCTTGCCCCGGACAGGGGGCTTTGGCTACACCTTC
CDR3 protein: CASLPRTGGFGYTF

J gene: TRBJ1-1
V gene: TRBV10-3
D gene: -
clone size: -
CDR3 DNA: TGTGCCATCAGTGAGTCGAGTGTTGTTGGGAACACTGAAGCTTTCTTT
CDR3 protein: CAISESSVVGNTEAFF

J gene: TRBJ2-1
V gene: TRBV23-1
D gene: TRBD2
clone size: -
CDR3 DNA: TGCGCCAGCAGTCAGGGGACTAGCGGCAATGAGCAGTTCTTC
CDR3 protein: CASSQGTSGNEQFF

J gene: TRBJ2-7
V gene: TRBV27
D gene: TRBD1
clone size: -
CDR3 DNA: TGTGCCAGCAGCGAATCCCCCGGGACAGGAACCTACGAGCAGTACTTC
CDR3 protein: CASSESPGTGTYEQYF

J gene: TRBJ1-3
V gene: TRBV13
D gene: -
clone size: -
CDR3 DNA: TGTGCCAGTCTACTACGGAAAGACTCTGGAAACACCATATATTTT
CDR3 protein: CASLLRKDSGNTIYF

J gene: TRBJ2-7
V gene: TRBV28
D gene: TRBD1
clone size: -
CDR3 DNA: TGTGCCAGCAGCCTAATCCGGGACAGGGCCAACGAGCAGTACTTC
CDR3 protein: CASSLIRDRANEQYF

J gene: TRBJ2-2
V gene: TRBV7-2
D gene: TRBD1
clone size: -
CDR3 DNA: TGTGCCAGCAGCCTACAGGGGACGGCCGGGGAGCTGTTTTTT
CDR3 protein: CASSLQGTAGELFF

J gene: TRBJ2-2
V gene: TRBV9
D gene: -
clone size: -
CDR3 DNA: TGTGCCAGCAGCTCTCTTGTGACTCGGAACACCGGGGAGCTGTTTTTT
CDR3 protein: CASSSLVTRNTGELFF

J gene: TRBJ2-1
V gene: TRBV4-1
D gene: TRBD1
clone size: -
CDR3 DNA: TGCGCCAGCAGCCAGGGACAGGGGGCTTACAATGAGCAGTTCTTC
CDR3 protein: CASSQGQGAYNEQFF

J gene: TRBJ2-7
V gene: TRBV19
D gene: -
clone size: few
CDR3 DNA: TGTGCCAGTAGTATTCTCCTCACGGGGTCCTACGAGCAGTACTTC
CDR3 protein: CASSILLTGSYEQYF

J gene: TRBJ1-1
V gene: TRBV5-1
D gene: TRBD1
clone size: -
CDR3 DNA: TGCGCCAGCAGCGGAGAGAGACAGGGGGCTGCTGAAGCTTTCTTT
CDR3 protein: CASSGERQGAAEAFF

J gene: TRBJ2-5
V gene: TRBV9
D gene: TRBD1
clone size: -
CDR3 DNA: TGTGCCAGCAGCACCCGGGACAGGGGGCGGAAGGAGACCCAGTACTTC
CDR3 protein: CASSTRDRGRKETQYF

J gene: TRBJ1-1
V gene: TRBV19
D gene: TRBD1
clone size: few
CDR3 DNA: TGTGCCAGTAGCACAACCGACAGGGCTGAAGCTTTCTTT
CDR3 protein: CASSTTDRAEAFF

J gene: TRBJ2-1
V gene: TRBV11-3
D gene: TRBD2
clone size: -
CDR3 DNA: TGTGCCAGCAGCCCCGGGGGGGTTGGCAATGAGCAGTTCTTC
CDR3 protein: CASSPGGVGNEQFF

J gene: TRBJ1-1
V gene: TRBV14
D gene: -
clone size: once
CDR3 DNA: TGTGCCAGCAGCCAAGCAAACCTACCAACAGCGAACACTGAAGCTTTCTTT
CDR3 protein: CASSQANLPTANTEAFF

J gene: TRBJ1-1
V gene: TRBV9
D gene: -
clone size: -
CDR3 DNA: TGTGCCAGCAGTTCCCGGTTGAACACTGAAGCTTTCTTT
CDR3 protein: CASSSRLNTEAFF

J gene: TRBJ1-5
V gene: TRBV9
D gene: -
clone size: few
CDR3 DNA: TGTGCCAGCAGCGTAGGCTACAATCAGCCCCAGCATTTT
CDR3 protein: CASSVGYNQPQHF

J gene: TRBJ2-7
V gene: TRBV9
D gene: -
clone size: -
CDR3 DNA: TGTGCCAGCAGCGTAGAACAGGGTGGTTACGAGCAGTACTTC
CDR3 protein: CASSVEQGGYEQYF

J gene: TRBJ1-4
V gene: TRBV5-4
D gene: TRBD1
clone size: few
CDR3 DNA: TGTGCCAGCAGCTTGGGGACAGGGGCTCCCAATGAAAAACTGTTTTTT
CDR3 protein: CASSLGTGAPNEKLFF

J gene: TRBJ1-5
V gene: TRBV2
D gene: -
clone size: -
CDR3 DNA: TGTGCCAGCAGTGGTTACGTACCACTCAATCAGCCCCAGCATTTT
CDR3 protein: CASSGYVPLNQPQHF

J gene: TRBJ2-7
V gene: TRBV5-6
D gene: TRBD1
clone size: -
CDR3 DNA: TGTGCCAGCAGTTTGACGGCGACAGGGCTACACGAGCAGTACTTC
CDR3 protein: CASSLTATGLHEQYF

J gene: TRBJ1-5
V gene: TRBV15
D gene: -
clone size: few
CDR3 DNA: TGTGCCACCAGCAGAGACAAGGGGGTCAATCAGCCCCAGCATTTT
CDR3 protein: CATSRDKGVNQPQHF

J gene: TRBJ1-3
V gene: TRBV10-1
D gene: -
clone size: -
CDR3 DNA: TGCGCCAGCAGTGGGGGGACAACCAACACCATATATTTT
CDR3 protein: CASSGGTTNTIYF

J gene: TRBJ1-6
V gene: TRBV19
D gene: -
clone size: once
CDR3 DNA: TGTGCCACACACAGTTCCTATAATTCACCCCTCCACTTT
CDR3 protein: CATHSSYNSPLHF

J gene: TRBJ1-1
V gene: TRBV5-1
D gene: -
clone size: -
CDR3 DNA: TGCGCCAGCGGAGACAGAACGAACACTGAAGCTTTCTTT
CDR3 protein: CASGDRTNTEAFF

J gene: TRBJ1-6
V gene: TRBV6-1
D gene: -
clone size: -
CDR3 DNA: TGTGCCAGCTGCGAGGCCTCCCCTCTCAATTCACCCCTCCACTTT
CDR3 protein: CASCEASPLNSPLHF

J gene: TRBJ2-7
V gene: TRBV28
D gene: TRBD1
clone size: -
CDR3 DNA: TGTGCCAGCAGAACCGGGACAGCGCCCTACGAGCAGTACTTC
CDR3 protein: CASRTGTAPYEQYF

J gene: TRBJ2-3
V gene: TRBV27
D gene: TRBD2
clone size: -
CDR3 DNA: TGTGCCAGCAGTTTACGAATAGCGGGAGGGTCAGATACGCAGTATTTT
CDR3 protein: CASSLRIAGGSDTQYF

J gene: TRBJ2-1
V gene: TRBV29-1
D gene: TRBD1
clone size: once
CDR3 DNA: TGCAGCGCCGGGACAGGGCCCAGCTCCTACAATGAGCAGTTCTTC
CDR3 protein: CSAGTGPSSYNEQFF

J gene: TRBJ1-1
V gene: TRBV30
D gene: -
clone size: -
CDR3 DNA: TGTGCCTGGAGGCCGGGACATATGAACACTGAAGCTTTCTTT
CDR3 protein: CAWRPGHMNTEAFF

J gene: TRBJ2-6
V gene: TRBV7-8
D gene: TRBD1
clone size: -
CDR3 DNA: TGTGCCAGCAGCTTAGTAGGGACAGGGGGGCTAACTGGGGCCAACGTCCTGACTTTC
CDR3 protein: CASSLVGTGGLTGANVLTF